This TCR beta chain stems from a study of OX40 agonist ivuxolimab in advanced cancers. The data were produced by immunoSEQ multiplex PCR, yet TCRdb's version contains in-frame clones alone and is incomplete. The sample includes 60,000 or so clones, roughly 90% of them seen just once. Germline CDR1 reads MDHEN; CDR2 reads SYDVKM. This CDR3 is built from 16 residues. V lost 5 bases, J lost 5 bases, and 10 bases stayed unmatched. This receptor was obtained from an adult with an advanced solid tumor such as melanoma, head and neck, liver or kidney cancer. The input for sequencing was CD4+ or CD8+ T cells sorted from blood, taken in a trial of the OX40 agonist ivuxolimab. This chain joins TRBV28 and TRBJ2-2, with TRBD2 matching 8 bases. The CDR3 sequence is CASSPGLARDTGELFF. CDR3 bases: TGTGCCAGCAGTCCCGGACTAGCCCGGGATACCGGGGAGCTGTTTTTT.